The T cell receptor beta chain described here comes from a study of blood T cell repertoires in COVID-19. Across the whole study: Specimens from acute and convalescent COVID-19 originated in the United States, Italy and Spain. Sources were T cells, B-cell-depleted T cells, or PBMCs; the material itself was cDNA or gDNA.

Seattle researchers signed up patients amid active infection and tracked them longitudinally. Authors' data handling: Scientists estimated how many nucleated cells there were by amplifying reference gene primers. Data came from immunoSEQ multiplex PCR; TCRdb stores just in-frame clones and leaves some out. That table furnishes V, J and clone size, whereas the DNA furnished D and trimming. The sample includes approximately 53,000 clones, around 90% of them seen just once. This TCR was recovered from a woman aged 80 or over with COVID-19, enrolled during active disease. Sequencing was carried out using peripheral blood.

CDR3 DNA sequence: TGCGCCAGCAGCCGACCGGGACAGGCAAACTATGGCTACACCTTC. It is translated as CASSRPGQANYGYTF. The chain links TRBV5-1 to TRBJ1-2; 8 bases are a match to TRBD1. This CDR3 is 15 amino acids long. After removal of 4 bases from V and 2 bases from J, the junction contained 7 bases not matched to a gene. Germline V gene data show CDR1 as SGHRS and CDR2 as YFSETQ.